This TCR beta chain originates from a study of blood T cell repertoires in COVID-19. About the research overall: Italy, Spain and the United States were the sources of the convalescent and acute COVID-19 samples. T cells, B-cell-depleted T cells, or PBMCs supplied cDNA or gDNA.

Methods used by the authors: Quantification of nucleated cells was approximated via reference gene primer amplification. Clones were sequenced by immunoSEQ multiplex PCR, and TCRdb holds only the in-frame ones, with some missing. The V and J calls and clone size are taken from that table; D and trimming were inferred from the DNA. This table has 15,000 to 17,000 clones, about 86% appearing once. Trimming cost V 8 bases and J 3 bases, with 14 bases left between them. CDR1 is MNHEY and CDR2 is SVGAGI in the germline V gene. CDR3 length: 14 amino acids. The sequenced sample consisted of peripheral blood. This TCR came from a man aged 55 to 69 with acute or convalescent COVID-19. The chain is built from TRBV6-5 and TRBJ1-5, with D perhaps matching TRBD1 (6 bases). The CDR3 sequence is CASGLTGHNQPQHF. Here the CDR3 DNA reads TGTGCCAGCGGCTTAACAGGGCACAATCAGCCCCAGCATTTT.